This is a list of T cell receptor beta chains from one sample in a study of OX40 agonist ivuxolimab in advanced cancers. Clones were sequenced by immunoSEQ multiplex PCR, and TCRdb holds only the in-frame ones, with some missing. The profile shows 75,000 to 80,000 clones, roughly 80% of them singletons. The sample consisted of CD4+ or CD8+ T cells sorted from blood, taken in a trial of the OX40 agonist ivuxolimab. Receptor source: an adult with an advanced solid tumor such as melanoma, head and neck, liver or kidney cancer. CDR3s include the opening cysteine and the closing phenylalanine or tryptophan. D genes are given only for firm matches. Clone size is shown for a subset of rows, as once, few, many or a class of expanded clone.

CDR3: CSVKELDTIRDAQYF; DNA: TGCAGCGTTAAGGAGCTAGATACAATCCGAGACGCCCAGTACTTC; J: TRBJ2-5; length: 15; D: NA; size: NA; V: TRBV29-1
CDR3: CASSAGTGSSGANVLTF; DNA: TGTGCCAGCAGCGCCGGGACGGGAAGCTCTGGGGCCAACGTCCTGACTTTC; J: TRBJ2-6; length: 17; D: NA; size: NA; V: TRBV9
CDR3: CASSLMGQDTQYF; DNA: TGTGCCAGCAGCTTAATGGGGCAAGATACGCAGTATTTT; J: TRBJ2-3; length: 13; D: NA; size: NA; V: TRBV7-3
CDR3: CASSPMWRLNEKLFF; DNA: TGTGCCAGCTCACCTATGTGGAGGCTTAATGAAAAACTGTTTTTT; J: TRBJ1-4; length: 15; D: NA; size: once; V: TRBV18
CDR3: CASSLLDSSAYEQYF; DNA: TGTGCCAGCAGTCTACTGGACAGCTCGGCCTACGAGCAGTACTTC; J: TRBJ2-7; length: 15; D: NA; size: NA; V: TRBV7-8
CDR3: CASSLEAGGFSGNTIYF; DNA: TGCGCCAGCAGCTTGGAAGCTGGGGGATTCTCTGGAAACACCATATATTTT; J: TRBJ1-3; length: 17; D: NA; size: NA; V: TRBV5-1
CDR3: CASSPPGQGEAGELFF; DNA: TGTGCCAGCAGCCCTCCGGGACAGGGGGAAGCCGGGGAGCTGTTTTTT; J: TRBJ2-2; length: 16; D: TRBD1; size: NA; V: TRBV7-3
CDR3: CAWGGQGYEQYF; DNA: TGTGCCTGGGGGGGACAGGGGTACGAGCAGTACTTC; J: TRBJ2-7; length: 12; D: TRBD1; size: NA; V: TRBV30
CDR3: CAWDTGSNQPQHF; DNA: TGTGCCTGGGACACGGGAAGCAATCAGCCCCAGCATTTT; J: TRBJ1-5; length: 13; D: NA; size: NA; V: TRBV30
CDR3: CASSGTGGSPLHF; DNA: TGCGCCAGCAGCGGGACAGGGGGTTCACCCCTCCACTTT; J: TRBJ1-6; length: 13; D: TRBD1; size: few; V: TRBV5-1
CDR3: CASSQTPTGIYGYTF; DNA: TGCGCCAGCAGCCAAACACCGACAGGGATTTATGGCTACACCTTC; J: TRBJ1-2; length: 15; D: TRBD1; size: NA; V: TRBV4-3
CDR3: CASSRTGGANVKVGYTF; DNA: TGTGCCAGCAGCCGGACAGGGGGCGCGAATGTTAAGGTTGGCTACACCTTC; J: TRBJ1-2; length: 17; D: TRBD1; size: NA; V: TRBV7-9
CDR3: CASSQDFGRTATNEKLFF; DNA: TGCGCCAGCAGCCAAGACTTCGGCAGGACTGCAACTAATGAAAAACTGTTTTTT; J: TRBJ1-4; length: 18; D: NA; size: NA; V: TRBV4-3
CDR3: CASSRPTSSDTQYF; DNA: TGTGCCAGTAGTAGGCCGACGTCCTCAGATACGCAGTATTTT; J: TRBJ2-3; length: 14; D: NA; size: NA; V: TRBV19
CDR3: CASSPTLDEQYF; DNA: TGTGCCAGCTCACCGACGCTCGACGAGCAGTACTTC; J: TRBJ2-7; length: 12; D: NA; size: NA; V: TRBV18
CDR3: CASRGPGQGTHEQYF; DNA: TGTGCCAGCAGGGGACCGGGACAGGGGACCCACGAGCAGTACTTC; J: TRBJ2-7; length: 15; D: TRBD1; size: few; V: TRBV6-6
CDR3: CASSLNSGSSYEQYF; DNA: TGTGCCAGCAGCTTAAACAGCGGAAGCTCCTACGAGCAGTACTTC; J: TRBJ2-7; length: 15; D: NA; size: NA; V: TRBV7-2
CDR3: CASSQRGAGGGPNTEAFF; DNA: TGTGCCAGCAGCCAAAGAGGTGCAGGCGGGGGCCCGAACACTGAAGCTTTCTTT; J: TRBJ1-1; length: 18; D: NA; size: NA; V: TRBV14
CDR3: CASSLDPRGTQYF; DNA: TGTGCCAGCAGTCTGGACCCGAGGGGGACCCAGTACTTC; J: TRBJ2-5; length: 13; D: NA; size: NA; V: TRBV4-2
CDR3: CASTPQGLEKLFF; DNA: TGTGCCAGCACCCCTCAGGGTCTGGAAAAACTGTTTTTT; J: TRBJ1-4; length: 13; D: NA; size: NA; V: TRBV28
CDR3: CASSLLSGNYNEQFF; DNA: TGTGCCAGCAGTTTACTTAGCGGCAACTACAATGAGCAGTTCTTC; J: TRBJ2-1; length: 15; D: NA; size: NA; V: TRBV27
CDR3: CASGLDSQPQHF; DNA: TGTGCTAGTGGTTTGGATAGTCAGCCCCAGCATTTT; J: TRBJ1-5; length: 12; D: NA; size: NA; V: TRBV12-5
CDR3: CASSFPSGSRGYNEQFF; DNA: TGTGCCAGCAGTTTTCCTAGCGGGAGCAGGGGGTACAATGAGCAGTTCTTC; J: TRBJ2-1; length: 17; D: TRBD2; size: NA; V: TRBV27
CDR3: CASSLISWRGSRRTDTQYF; DNA: TGTGCCAGCAGCTTGATCAGTTGGCGGGGGTCCCGTCGTACAGATACGCAGTATTTT; J: TRBJ2-3; length: 19; D: TRBD2; size: NA; V: TRBV5-4
CDR3: CASSRAHMTSSPGELFF; DNA: TGTGCCAGCAGCCGGGCTCATATGACTAGTTCCCCCGGGGAGCTGTTTTTT; J: TRBJ2-2; length: 17; D: NA; size: NA; V: TRBV5-5
CDR3: CASRRQSTNTGELFF; DNA: TGCGCCAGCAGAAGACAAAGTACGAACACCGGGGAGCTGTTTTTT; J: TRBJ2-2; length: 15; D: NA; size: once; V: TRBV5-1
CDR3: CASSYNEQFF; DNA: TGTGCCAGCAGCTACAATGAGCAGTTCTTC; J: TRBJ2-1; length: 10; D: NA; size: NA; V: TRBV28
CDR3: CASSSRDSTNEQFF; DNA: TGCGCCAGCAGCTCGCGGGACTCCACCAATGAGCAGTTCTTC; J: TRBJ2-1; length: 14; D: NA; size: NA; V: TRBV5-1
CDR3: CASSLYQGYTEAFF; DNA: TGTGCCAGCAGTTTATATCAGGGGTACACTGAAGCTTTCTTT; J: TRBJ1-1; length: 14; D: NA; size: NA; V: TRBV28
CDR3: CASSQDRGGRAAGNTIYF; DNA: TGTGCCAGCAGCCAAGATCGGGGTGGCAGGGCGGCTGGAAACACCATATATTTT; J: TRBJ1-3; length: 18; D: NA; size: NA; V: TRBV4-2
CDR3: CASSSYRGTGELFF; DNA: TGTGCCAGCAGCTCGTACAGGGGTACCGGGGAGCTGTTTTTT; J: TRBJ2-2; length: 14; D: TRBD1; size: few; V: TRBV7-2
CDR3: CAWSKDLGTEAFF; DNA: TGTGCCTGGAGTAAGGACCTAGGAACTGAAGCTTTCTTT; J: TRBJ1-1; length: 13; D: NA; size: NA; V: TRBV30
CDR3: CASSLEGRENEKLFF; DNA: TGCGCCAGCAGCTTGGAGGGTAGGGAGAATGAAAAACTGTTTTTT; J: TRBJ1-4; length: 15; D: NA; size: NA; V: TRBV5-1
CDR3: CASSVRGARTGELFF; DNA: TGTGCCAGCAGCGTACGCGGGGCGCGGACCGGGGAGCTGTTTTTT; J: TRBJ2-2; length: 15; D: NA; size: NA; V: TRBV9
CDR3: CASSLGLEQPQHF; DNA: TGTGCCAGCAGTTTGGGGTTGGAACAGCCCCAGCATTTT; J: TRBJ1-5; length: 13; D: NA; size: NA; V: TRBV27
CDR3: CASSPTLGAQYF; DNA: TGTGCCAGCAGTCCCACGCTGGGCGCGCAGTACTTC; J: TRBJ2-7; length: 12; D: NA; size: few; V: TRBV28
CDR3: CSVASRQDTEAFF; DNA: TGCAGCGTGGCTTCGAGGCAGGACACTGAAGCTTTCTTT; J: TRBJ1-1; length: 13; D: NA; size: NA; V: TRBV29-1
CDR3: CASSKGVGRGNEKLFF; DNA: NA; J: TRBJ1-4; length: 16; D: NA; size: NA; V: TRBV21-1
CDR3: CASSYSIGSTGELFF; DNA: TGTGCCAGCAGTTACTCGATAGGGTCCACCGGGGAGCTGTTTTTT; J: TRBJ2-2; length: 15; D: NA; size: NA; V: TRBV6-5
CDR3: CASSVLLTSYNEQFF; DNA: TGTGCCAGCAGCGTATTACTAACTTCCTACAATGAGCAGTTCTTC; J: TRBJ2-1; length: 15; D: NA; size: NA; V: TRBV9
CDR3: CASSPTSGSPNEQFF; DNA: TGCGCCAGCAGCCCAACTAGCGGGTCCCCCAATGAGCAGTTCTTC; J: TRBJ2-1; length: 15; D: TRBD2; size: NA; V: TRBV4-1
CDR3: CASGRSYEQYF; DNA: TGTGCCAGCGGCCGGTCCTACGAGCAGTACTTC; J: TRBJ2-7; length: 11; D: NA; size: NA; V: TRBV13
CDR3: CASSLGTLRQFIF; DNA: TGTGCCAGCAGTTTGGGGACTTTACGACAATTTATCTTC; J: TRBJ2-1; length: 13; D: NA; size: NA; V: TRBV27
CDR3: CASSLAGTTAYNEQFF; DNA: TGTGCCAGCAGCTTAGCCGGGACTACAGCCTACAATGAGCAGTTCTTC; J: TRBJ2-1; length: 16; D: TRBD2; size: NA; V: TRBV7-7
CDR3: CASSPTGGSSGANVLTF; DNA: TGTGCCAGCTCACCCACAGGGGGAAGTTCTGGGGCCAACGTCCTGACTTTC; J: TRBJ2-6; length: 17; D: TRBD1; size: NA; V: TRBV18
CDR3: CAWSTTSGGYNEQFF; DNA: TGTGCCTGGAGTACTACTAGCGGCGGATACAATGAGCAGTTCTTC; J: TRBJ2-1; length: 15; D: TRBD2; size: once; V: TRBV30
CDR3: CASSPGTGQEKLFF; DNA: TGTGCCAGCTCCCCCGGGACAGGTCAGGAAAAACTGTTTTTT; J: TRBJ1-4; length: 14; D: TRBD1; size: NA; V: TRBV18
CDR3: CASSEAQARGPQHF; DNA: TGTGCCAGCAGTGAAGCGCAAGCAAGGGGGCCCCAGCATTTT; J: TRBJ1-5; length: 14; D: NA; size: NA; V: TRBV6-1
CDR3: CAFGDSEETQYF; DNA: TGTGCCTTTGGGGACTCTGAGGAGACCCAGTACTTC; J: TRBJ2-5; length: 12; D: NA; size: NA; V: TRBV30
CDR3: CASSRPRTGEEKLFF; DNA: TGTGCCAGCAGTCGCCCGAGGACAGGGGAGGAAAAACTGTTTTTT; J: TRBJ1-4; length: 15; D: TRBD1; size: NA; V: TRBV28
CDR3: CASSIPGRSVFGGYTF; DNA: TGTGCCAGTAGTATCCCGGGACGGTCTGTCTTCGGGGGCTACACCTTC; J: TRBJ1-2; length: 16; D: NA; size: NA; V: TRBV19
CDR3: CASSLRRGLTEAFF; DNA: TGTGCCAGCAGTCTCAGGCGGGGGCTCACTGAAGCTTTCTTT; J: TRBJ1-1; length: 14; D: NA; size: once; V: TRBV28
CDR3: CASSLLRGPDYDYTF; DNA: TGTGCCAGCAGTTTATTAAGGGGGCCGGACTATGACTACACCTTC; J: TRBJ1-2; length: 15; D: TRBD1; size: NA; V: TRBV28
CDR3: CASGPTLAEETQYF; DNA: TGTGCCAGCGGACCGACCCTAGCGGAAGAGACCCAGTACTTC; J: TRBJ2-5; length: 14; D: TRBD2; size: NA; V: TRBV6-6
CDR3: CASSKRGLNEQYF; DNA: TGTGCCAGCAGCAAGCGAGGGTTAAACGAGCAGTACTTC; J: TRBJ2-7; length: 13; D: NA; size: NA; V: TRBV21-1
CDR3: CASSSLVQNTEAFF; DNA: TGTGCCAGCAGTTCCCTGGTCCAGAACACTGAAGCTTTCTTT; J: TRBJ1-1; length: 14; D: NA; size: NA; V: TRBV6-1
CDR3: CASTAGGRYEQYF; DNA: TGCGCCAGTACGGCGGGGGGGCGGTACGAGCAGTACTTC; J: TRBJ2-7; length: 13; D: TRBD2; size: NA; V: TRBV5-1
CDR3: CASSQVGGPEDKNIQYF; DNA: TGTGCCAGCAGCCAAGTAGGGGGGCCAGAGGACAAAAACATTCAGTACTTC; J: TRBJ2-4; length: 17; D: NA; size: NA; V: TRBV4-2
CDR3: CASSPSGDTNSYEQYF; DNA: TGTGCCAGCAGCCCCTCCGGAGACACCAACTCCTACGAGCAGTACTTC; J: TRBJ2-7; length: 16; D: NA; size: NA; V: TRBV7-2